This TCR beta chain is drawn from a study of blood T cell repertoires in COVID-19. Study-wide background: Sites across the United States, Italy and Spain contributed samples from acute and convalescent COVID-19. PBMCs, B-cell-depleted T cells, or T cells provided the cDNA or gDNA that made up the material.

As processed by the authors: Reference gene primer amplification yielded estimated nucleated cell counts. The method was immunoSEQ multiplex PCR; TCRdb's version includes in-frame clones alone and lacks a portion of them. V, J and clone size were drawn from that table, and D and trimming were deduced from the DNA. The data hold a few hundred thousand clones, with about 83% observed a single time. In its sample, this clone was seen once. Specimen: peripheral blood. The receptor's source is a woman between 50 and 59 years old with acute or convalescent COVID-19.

The CDR3 reads CASRPGGITEAFF. CDR3 DNA sequence: TGTGCCAGCAGACCAGGGGGCATCACTGAAGCTTTCTTT. The chain joins TRBV7-9 to TRBJ1-1; 8 nucleotides align to TRBD1. The CDR3 has 13 amino acids. Germline trimming cut 6 bases from V and 4 bases from J; bases unmatched to any gene: 4. Germline V gives CDR1 SEHNR, CDR2 FQNEAQ (reference sequence).